Sequencing of this T cell receptor beta chain was carried out in a study of CD8 T cells in ankylosing spondylitis. MiXCR was run by TCRdb on the 5' RACE reads, yielding one entry per CDR3 protein. This sample has 250,000 to 300,000 distinct CDR3 sequences, with around 19% found just once. Per the germline V gene, CDR1 is SQVTM and CDR2 is ANQGSEA. Trimming removed 7 bases at V and 1 base at J, with 7 bases between. CDR3 length: 11 amino acids. This clonotype was counted at least ten times. The sequenced sample was blood, either unsorted or a sorted T cell fraction (not recorded which). V usage is TRBV29-1 and J usage is TRBJ1-1; D gene unclear. The sequence was collected from a male donor with ankylosing spondylitis or in good health (not recorded which). For the CDR3, the DNA is TGCAGCGGCCAGGAGAACACTGAAGCTTTCTTT. Amino acids: CSGQENTEAFF.